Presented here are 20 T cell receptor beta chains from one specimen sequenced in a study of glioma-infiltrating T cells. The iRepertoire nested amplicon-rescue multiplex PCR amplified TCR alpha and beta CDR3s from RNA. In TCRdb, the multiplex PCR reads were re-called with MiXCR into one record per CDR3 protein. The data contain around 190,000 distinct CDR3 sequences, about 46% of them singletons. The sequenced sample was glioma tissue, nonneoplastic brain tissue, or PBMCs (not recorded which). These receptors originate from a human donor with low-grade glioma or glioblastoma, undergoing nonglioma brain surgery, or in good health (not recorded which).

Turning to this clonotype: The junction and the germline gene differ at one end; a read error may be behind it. The CDR3, as DNA: TGTGCCAGCAGGAGATCAAACACCGGGGATCTGTTTTTT. This sequence encodes CASRRSNTGDLFF. This sequence joins TRBV7-2 and TRBJ2-2; D might be TRBD2 (5 bases). In germline, CDR1 is SGHTA, CDR2 FQGNSA. CDR3 length equals 13 residues.

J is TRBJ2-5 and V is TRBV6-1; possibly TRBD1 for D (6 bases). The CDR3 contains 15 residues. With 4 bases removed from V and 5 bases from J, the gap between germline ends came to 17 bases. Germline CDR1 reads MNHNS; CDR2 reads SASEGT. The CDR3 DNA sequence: TGTGCCAGCAGTGCTCTACAGGGATCGTGGGAGACCCAGTACTTC. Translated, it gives CASSALQGSWETQYF.

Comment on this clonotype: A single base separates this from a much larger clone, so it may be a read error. The CDR3 DNA reads as TGTGCCGGCAGCTACCAGGGGACACAAGAGACCCAGTACTTC. Translation gives CAGSYQGTQETQYF. The chain couples TRBV7-9 to TRBJ2-5; TRBD1 might be the D (6 bases). The germline V gene encodes CDR1 SEHNR and CDR2 FQNEAQ (reference sequence). CDR3 length: 14 amino acids.

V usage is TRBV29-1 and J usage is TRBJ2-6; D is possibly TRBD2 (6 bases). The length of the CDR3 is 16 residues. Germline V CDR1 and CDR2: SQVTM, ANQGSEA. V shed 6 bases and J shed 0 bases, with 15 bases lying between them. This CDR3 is CSVGGTHNSGANVLTF. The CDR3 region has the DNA TGCAGCGTCGGTGGGACTCATAACTCTGGGGCCAACGTCCTGACTTTC.

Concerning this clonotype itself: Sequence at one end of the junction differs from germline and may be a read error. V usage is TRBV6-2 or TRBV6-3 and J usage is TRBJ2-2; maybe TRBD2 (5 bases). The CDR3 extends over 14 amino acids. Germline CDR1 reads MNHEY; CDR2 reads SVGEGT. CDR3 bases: TGTGCCAGCAGTTATAAGGGTCGGACCGGGGAGCTGTATTTT. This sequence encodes CASSYKGRTGELYF.

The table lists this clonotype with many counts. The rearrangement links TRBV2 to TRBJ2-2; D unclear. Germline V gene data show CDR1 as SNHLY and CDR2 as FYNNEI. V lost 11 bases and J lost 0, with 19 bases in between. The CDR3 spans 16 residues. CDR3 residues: CAVPLVRETNTGELFF. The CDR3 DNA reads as TGTGCCGTCCCCCTTGTAAGGGAAACGAACACCGGGGAGCTGTTTTTT.

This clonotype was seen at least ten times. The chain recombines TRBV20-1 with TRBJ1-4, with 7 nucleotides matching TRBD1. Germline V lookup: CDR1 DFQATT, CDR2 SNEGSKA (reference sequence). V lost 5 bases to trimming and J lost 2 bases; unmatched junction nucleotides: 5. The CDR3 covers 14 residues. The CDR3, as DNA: TGCAGTGCTCTCCGACAGGGTACTAATGAAAAACTGTTTTTT. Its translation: CSALRQGTNEKLFF.

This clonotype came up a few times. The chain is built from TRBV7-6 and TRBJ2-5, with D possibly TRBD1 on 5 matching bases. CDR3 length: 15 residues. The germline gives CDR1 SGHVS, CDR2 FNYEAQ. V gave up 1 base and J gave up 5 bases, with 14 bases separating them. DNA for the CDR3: TGTGCCAGCAGCTTAGTTCCTGGGGCAGGGGAGACCCAGTACTTC. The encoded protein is CASSLVPGAGETQYF.

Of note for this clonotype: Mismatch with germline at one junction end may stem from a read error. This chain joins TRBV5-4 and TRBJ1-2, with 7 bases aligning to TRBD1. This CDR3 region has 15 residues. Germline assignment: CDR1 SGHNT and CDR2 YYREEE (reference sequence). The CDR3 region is CASSGGTAIQYGYTF. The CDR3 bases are TGTGCCAGCAGCGGCGGGACAGCAATCCAGTATGGCTACACGTTC.

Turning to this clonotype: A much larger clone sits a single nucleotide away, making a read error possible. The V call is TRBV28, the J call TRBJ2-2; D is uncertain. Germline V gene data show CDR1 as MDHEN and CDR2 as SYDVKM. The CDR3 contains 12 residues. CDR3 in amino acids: CASSLETVELFF. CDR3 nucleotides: TGTGCCAGCAGTTTAGAGACCGTGGAGCTGTTTTTT.

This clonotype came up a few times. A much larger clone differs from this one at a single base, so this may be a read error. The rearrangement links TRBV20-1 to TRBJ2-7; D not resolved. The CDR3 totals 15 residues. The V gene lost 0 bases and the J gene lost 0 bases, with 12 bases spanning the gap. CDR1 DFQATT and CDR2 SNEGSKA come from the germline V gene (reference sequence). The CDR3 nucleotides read TGCAGTGCTAGAGATCAGGAAGTGGACTCCTACGAGCAGTACTTC. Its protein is CSARDQEVDSYEQYF.

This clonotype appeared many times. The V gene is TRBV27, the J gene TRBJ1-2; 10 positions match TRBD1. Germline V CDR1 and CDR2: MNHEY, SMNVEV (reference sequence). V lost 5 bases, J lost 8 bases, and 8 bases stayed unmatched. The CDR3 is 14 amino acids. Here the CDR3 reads CASSERTGGRGYTF. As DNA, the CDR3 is TGTGCCAGCAGTGAACGGACAGGGGGAAGGGGCTACACCTTC.

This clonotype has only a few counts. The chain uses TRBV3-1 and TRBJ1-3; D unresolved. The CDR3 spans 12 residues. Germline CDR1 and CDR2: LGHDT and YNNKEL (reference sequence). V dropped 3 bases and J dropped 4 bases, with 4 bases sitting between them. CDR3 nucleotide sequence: TGTGCCAGCAGCCATTCCGGAAACACCATATATTTT. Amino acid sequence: CASSHSGNTIYF.

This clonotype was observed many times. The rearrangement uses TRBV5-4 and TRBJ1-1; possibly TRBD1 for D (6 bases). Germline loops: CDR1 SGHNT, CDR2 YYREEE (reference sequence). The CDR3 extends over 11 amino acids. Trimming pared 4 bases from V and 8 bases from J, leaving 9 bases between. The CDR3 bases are TGTGCCAGCAGCGGCGACAGGGAAGCTTTCTTT. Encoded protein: CASSGDREAFF.

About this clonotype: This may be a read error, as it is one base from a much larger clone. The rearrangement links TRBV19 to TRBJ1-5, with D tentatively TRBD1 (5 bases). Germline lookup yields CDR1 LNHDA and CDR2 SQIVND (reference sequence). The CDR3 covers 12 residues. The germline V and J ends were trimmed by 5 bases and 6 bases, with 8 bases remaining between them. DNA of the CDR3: TGTGCCAGTAGTTGGGGGGGTCAGCCCCAGCATTTT. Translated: CASSWGGQPQHF.

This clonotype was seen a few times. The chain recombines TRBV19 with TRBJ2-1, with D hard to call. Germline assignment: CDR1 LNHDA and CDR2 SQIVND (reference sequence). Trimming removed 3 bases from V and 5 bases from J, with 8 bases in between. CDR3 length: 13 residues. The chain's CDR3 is CASSIYRDNEQFF. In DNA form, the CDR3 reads TGTGCCAGTAGTATTTACCGCGACAATGAGCAGTTCTTC. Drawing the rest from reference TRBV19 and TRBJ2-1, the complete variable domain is DGGITQSPKYLFRKEGQNVTLSCEQNLNHDAMYWYRQDPGQGLRLIYYSQIVNDFQKGDIAEGYSVSREKKESFPLTVTSAQKNPTAFYLCASSIYRDNEQFFGPGTRLTVL.

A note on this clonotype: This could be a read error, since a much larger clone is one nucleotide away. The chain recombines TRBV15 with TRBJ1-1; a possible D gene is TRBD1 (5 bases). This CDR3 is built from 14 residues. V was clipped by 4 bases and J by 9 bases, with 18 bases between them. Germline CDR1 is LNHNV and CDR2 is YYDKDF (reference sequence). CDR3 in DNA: TGTGCCACCAGCAAACGGGGGGGGGTCGCTCAAGCTTTCTTT. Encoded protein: CATSKRGGVAQAFF.

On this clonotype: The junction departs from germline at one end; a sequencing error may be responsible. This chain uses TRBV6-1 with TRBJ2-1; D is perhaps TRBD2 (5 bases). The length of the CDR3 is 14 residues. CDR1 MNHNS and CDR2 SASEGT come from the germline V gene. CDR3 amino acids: CAGSDLWRFSEQFF. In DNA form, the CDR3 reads TGTGCCGGCAGTGACCTGTGGAGGTTCTCTGAGCAGTTCTTC.

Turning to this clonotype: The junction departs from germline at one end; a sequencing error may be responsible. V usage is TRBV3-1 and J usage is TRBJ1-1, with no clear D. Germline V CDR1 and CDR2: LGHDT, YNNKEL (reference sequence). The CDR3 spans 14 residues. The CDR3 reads CASRQPGVNTEAFF. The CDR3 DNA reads TGTGCCAGCAGACAACCAGGAGTGAACACTGAAGCCTTCTTT.

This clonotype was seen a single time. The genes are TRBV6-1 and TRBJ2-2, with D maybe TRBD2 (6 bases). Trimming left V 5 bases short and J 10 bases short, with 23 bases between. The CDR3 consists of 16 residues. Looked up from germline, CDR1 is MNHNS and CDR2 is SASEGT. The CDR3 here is CASSPRGNTNNEELFF. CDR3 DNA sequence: TGTGCCAGCAGTCCGCGGGGTAACACGAACAACGAGGAGCTGTTTTTT.